One sample yielded the 14 T cell receptor beta chains listed below, sequenced in a study of blood T cell repertoires in COVID-19. Profiled with immunoSEQ multiplex PCR; TCRdb holds only in-frame clones, not every one. The sample contains approximately 240,000 clones, 83% of which appear only once. What was sequenced was peripheral blood. These receptors were taken from a human donor in a cohort sampled during active COVID-19.

This clone was detected once. The chain uses TRBV5-1 and TRBJ2-6; 9 nucleotides line up with TRBD1. The CDR3 runs to 17 residues. Germline lookup yields CDR1 SGHRS and CDR2 YFSETQ. The V gene end was trimmed by 4 bases and the J gene end by 3 bases; junction bases not matched to a gene: 8. CDR3: CASSPPGQGVGANVLTF. Written as DNA, the CDR3 is TGCGCCAGCAGCCCACCGGGACAGGGTGTTGGGGCCAACGTCCTGACTTTC.

This chain uses TRBV19 with TRBJ1-2, with a tentative D call TRBD1 (5 bases). The V end lost 4 bases, the J end lost 8 bases, and 17 bases lay between the germline ends. From germline, CDR1 is LNHDA and CDR2 SQIVND (reference sequence). The CDR3 spans 14 residues. The CDR3: CASSTLQVENGYTF. The DNA for the CDR3 is TGTGCCAGTAGTACTTTACAGGTTGAGAACGGCTACACCTTC.

The chain uses TRBV12-3 or TRBV12-4 and TRBJ1-2; TRBD1 aligns across 8 bases. V gave up 9 bases and J gave up 3 bases; unmatched junction bases: 6. The length of the CDR3 is 13 residues. The chain's CDR3 is CASKEQGDYGYTF. The DNA for the CDR3 is TGTGCCAGTAAAGAACAGGGGGACTATGGCTACACCTTC.

This rearrangement joins TRBV19 to TRBJ2-1; maybe TRBD1 (5 bases). The germline gives CDR1 LNHDA, CDR2 SQIVND (reference sequence). Trimming removed 5 bases at V and 2 bases at J, with 16 bases between. This CDR3 region has 16 residues. In DNA, the CDR3 is TGTGCCAGTAGTTCACGACAGACCACTCCCTACAATGAGCAGTTCTTC. Translated: CASSSRQTTPYNEQFF. The complete variable domain, with remaining parts taken from reference TRBV19 and TRBJ2-1, reads DGGITQSPKYLFRKEGQNVTLSCEQNLNHDAMYWYRQDPGQGLRLIYYSQIVNDFQKGDIAEGYSVSREKKESFPLTVTSAQKNPTAFYLCASSSRQTTPYNEQFFGPGTRLTVL.

The chain links TRBV19 to TRBJ2-7; 7 positions match TRBD1. There are 19 residues in the CDR3. Germline CDR1 LNHDA, CDR2 SQIVND (reference sequence). The junction had 21 bases not matched to a gene; V was cut back by 5 bases and J by 2 bases. CDR3 in amino acids: CASSLDGGKHRGPTYEQYF. The CDR3 nucleotides read TGTGCCAGTAGTCTCGATGGGGGCAAACACAGGGGTCCGACCTACGAGCAGTACTTC.

This clone was picked up many times. The rearrangement uses TRBV11-2 and TRBJ1-1; D gene uncertain. V shed 5 bases and J shed 4 bases, with 8 bases lying between them. This CDR3 contains 12 residues. Germline assignment: CDR1 SGHAT and CDR2 FQNNGV. CDR3 in amino acids: CASSHGSTEAFF. DNA of the CDR3: TGTGCCAGCAGCCACGGGAGCACTGAAGCTTTCTTT.

The V gene is TRBV3-1 (or the pseudogene TRBV3-2), the J gene TRBJ2-5, with TRBD2 matching over 12 bases. Germline CDR1 is LGHDT and CDR2 is YNNKEL (reference sequence). The CDR3 loop spans 18 amino acids. The ends lost 1 base at V and 4 bases at J; junction bases unmatched: 10. Written as DNA, the CDR3 is TGTGCCAGCAGCCAAGTAGCTCCACGGGGACTAGCGGGAGAGACCCAGTACTTC. Protein product: CASSQVAPRGLAGETQYF.

V usage is TRBV28 and J usage is TRBJ1-2; weak D call: TRBD1 (6 bases). The CDR3 loop spans 13 amino acids. Deletions cut 7 bases from V and 6 bases from J, with 15 bases between. Germline V gene lookup returns CDR1 MDHEN and CDR2 SYDVKM. The CDR3 sequence is CASNGQQLHGYTF. In nucleotides, the CDR3 is TGTGCCAGCAATGGACAGCAATTACATGGCTACACCTTC.

The rearrangement joins TRBV5-1 to TRBJ1-1; D not resolved. This CDR3 has 16 residues. The V gene's germline CDR1 is SGHRS and CDR2 YFSETQ. V lost 1 base and J 1 base, leaving 14 bases between the germline ends. This CDR3 reads CASSLSGSERNTEAFF. CDR3 DNA sequence: TGCGCCAGCAGCTTGTCAGGCAGTGAAAGGAACACTGAAGCTTTCTTT.

This clone was observed once. This rearrangement joins TRBV5-4 to TRBJ2-2, with 7 nucleotides matching TRBD2. V lost 2 bases, J lost 4 bases, and 5 bases stayed unmatched. The CDR3 contains 15 residues. Germline values: CDR1 SGHNT, CDR2 YYREEE (reference sequence). For the CDR3, the DNA is TGTGCCAGCAGCTTACCGCCTAGCGGCACCGGGGAGCTGTTTTTT. Its translation is CASSLPPSGTGELFF.

The CDR3 spells CATSRDPSQETQYF. Written as DNA, the CDR3 is TGTGCCACCAGCAGAGATCCTTCCCAAGAGACCCAGTACTTC. This chain links TRBV15 with TRBJ2-5; no firm D call. Trimming stripped 0 bases from V and 1 base from J, with 6 bases between. Germline V CDR1 and CDR2: LNHNV, YYDKDF (reference sequence). This CDR3 is 14 amino acids long.

The rearrangement links TRBV7-9 to TRBJ2-7; 9 bases match TRBD1. Germline loops: CDR1 SEHNR, CDR2 FQNEAQ (reference sequence). This CDR3 has 15 residues. V trimming: 2 bases; J trimming: 3 bases; junction bases outside the gene matches: 5. This CDR3 reads CASSLRGTGIYEQYF. In DNA, the CDR3 is TGTGCCAGCAGCTTAAGAGGGACAGGGATCTACGAGCAGTACTTC. Full variable domain (remainder filled in from reference TRBV7-9 and TRBJ2-7): DTGVSQNPRHKITKRGQNVTFRCDPISEHNRLYWYRQTLGQGPEFLTYFQNEAQLEKSRLLSDRFSAERPKGSFSTLEIQRTEQGDSAMYLCASSLRGTGIYEQYFGPGTRLTVT.

The genes are TRBV7-9 and TRBJ1-2; D is unresolved. Trimming left V 3 bases short and J 5 bases short, with 19 bases between. The length of the CDR3 is 16 residues. The V gene's germline CDR1 is SEHNR and CDR2 FQNEAQ (reference sequence). This chain's CDR3 is CASSLAHERVGYGYTF. CDR3 nucleotide sequence: TGTGCCAGCAGCTTGGCCCATGAGAGGGTGGGGTATGGCTACACCTTC.

The chain carries TRBV4-2 and TRBJ1-5; possibly TRBD1 for D (5 bases). Looked up from germline, CDR1 is LGHNA and CDR2 is YNFKEQ. The CDR3 is made up of 16 amino acids. The V gene lost 1 base and the J gene lost 1 base, with 11 bases spanning the gap. CDR3 in amino acids: CASSQGKAGSNQPQHF. The CDR3 DNA reads as TGTGCCAGCAGCCAAGGGAAGGCAGGGAGCAATCAGCCCCAGCATTTT.